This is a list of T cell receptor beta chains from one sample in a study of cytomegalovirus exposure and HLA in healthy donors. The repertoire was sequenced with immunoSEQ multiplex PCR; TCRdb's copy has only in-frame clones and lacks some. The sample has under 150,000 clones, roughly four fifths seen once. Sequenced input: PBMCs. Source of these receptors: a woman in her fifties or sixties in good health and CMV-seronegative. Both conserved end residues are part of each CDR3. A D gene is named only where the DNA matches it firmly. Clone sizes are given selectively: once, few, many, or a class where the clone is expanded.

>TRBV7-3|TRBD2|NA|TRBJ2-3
CASSLQSGGASTDTQYF
TGTGCCAGCAGCTTACAGAGCGGGGGCGCAAGCACAGATACGCAGTATTTT
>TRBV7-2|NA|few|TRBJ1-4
CASSLQGADEKLFF
TGTGCCAGCAGCTTACAGGGTGCCGATGAAAAACTGTTTTTT
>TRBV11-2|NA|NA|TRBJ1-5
CASSPQGLSQPQHF
TGTGCCAGCAGCCCACAGGGTCTCAGTCAGCCCCAGCATTTT
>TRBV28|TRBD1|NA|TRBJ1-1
CASSYRGRTEAFF
TGTGCCAGCAGTTACAGGGGACGTACTGAAGCTTTCTTT
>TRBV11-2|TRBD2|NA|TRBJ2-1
CASSFVLADTYNEQFF
TGTGCCAGCAGCTTCGTACTAGCGGACACCTACAATGAGCAGTTCTTC
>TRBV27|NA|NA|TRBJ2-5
CASTQEGTQYF
TGTGCCAGCACCCAAGAGGGGACCCAGTACTTC
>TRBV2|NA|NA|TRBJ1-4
CASSAHQTRLF
TGTGCCAGCAGTGCTCACCAGACCAGGCTTTTT
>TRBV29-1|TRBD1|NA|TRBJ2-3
CSVRDRQGASDTQYF
TGCAGCGTTCGAGATCGACAGGGGGCATCAGATACGCAGTATTTT
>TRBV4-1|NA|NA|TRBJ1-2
CASSQVSGVDGYTF
TGCGCCAGCAGCCAAGTATCAGGGGTTGATGGCTACACCTTC
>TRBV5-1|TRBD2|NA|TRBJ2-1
CASTRTSDYNEQFF
TGCGCCAGCACCCGGACTAGCGATTACAATGAGCAGTTCTTC
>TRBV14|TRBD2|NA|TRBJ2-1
CASSHLAGVFYNEQFF
TGTGCCAGCAGCCATCTAGCGGGGGTATTCTACAATGAGCAGTTCTTC
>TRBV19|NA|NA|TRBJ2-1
CVSSIVGSELFNEQFF
TGTGTCAGTAGTATAGTTGGTAGCGAGCTCTTCAATGAGCAGTTCTTC
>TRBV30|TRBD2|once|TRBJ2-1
CAWSAGGRPYNEQFF
TGTGCCTGGAGTGCGGGGGGGCGGCCCTACAATGAGCAGTTCTTC
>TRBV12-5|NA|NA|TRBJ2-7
CASARAGDSYEQYF
TGTGCTAGTGCCCGGGCAGGGGACTCCTACGAGCAGTACTTC
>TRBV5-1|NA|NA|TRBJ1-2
CASSGGGSYGYTF
TGCGCCAGCAGCGGCGGTGGGAGCTATGGCTACACCTTC
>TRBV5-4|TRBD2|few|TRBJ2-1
CASSPARGTNSYNEQFF
TGTGCCAGCAGCCCCGCCCGGGGGACTAACTCTTACAATGAGCAGTTCTTC
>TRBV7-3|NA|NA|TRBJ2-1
CASTDPSGHNEQFF
TGTGCCAGCACCGACCCAAGCGGCCACAATGAGCAGTTCTTC
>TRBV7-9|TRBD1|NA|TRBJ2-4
CASSLKTTGEPPNIQYF
TGTGCCAGCAGCTTAAAAACAACAGGGGAGCCTCCGAACATTCAGTACTTC
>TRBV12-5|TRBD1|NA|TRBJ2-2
CASRSTGPVNGELFF
TGTGCTAGTCGATCGACAGGGCCCGTCAACGGGGAGCTGTTTTTT
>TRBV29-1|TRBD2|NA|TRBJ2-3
CSVDPTGGSTDTQYF
TGCAGCGTTGATCCGACGGGGGGGTCCACAGATACGCAGTATTTT
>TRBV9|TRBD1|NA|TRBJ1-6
CASSARGTGGERKNSPLHF
TGTGCCAGCAGCGCAAGGGGGACAGGGGGCGAGAGGAAGAATTCACCCCTCCACTTT
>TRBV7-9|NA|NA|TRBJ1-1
CSSSHAYERNTEAFF
TGTTCCAGCAGCCATGCTTACGAGAGGAACACTGAAGCTTTCTTT
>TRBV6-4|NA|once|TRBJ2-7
CASPIREYDEQYF
TGTGCCAGTCCGATCAGGGAATACGACGAGCAGTACTTC
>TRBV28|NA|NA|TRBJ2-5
CASRGVQGRETQYF
TGTGCCAGCAGAGGGGTGCAGGGTAGGGAGACCCAGTACTTC
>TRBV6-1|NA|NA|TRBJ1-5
CASSEARVASGVSQPQHF
TGTGCCAGCAGTGAAGCGAGGGTGGCCTCTGGGGTTAGTCAGCCCCAGCATTTT
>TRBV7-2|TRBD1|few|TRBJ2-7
CASSFRTGVYEQYF
TGTGCCAGCAGCTTTAGAACAGGGGTTTACGAGCAGTACTTC
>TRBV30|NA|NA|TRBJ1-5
CAWSWSDNQPQHF
TGTGCCTGGAGTTGGTCAGACAATCAGCCCCAGCATTTT
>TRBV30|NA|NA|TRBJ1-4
CAWAQGVNEKLFF
TGTGCCTGGGCACAGGGAGTTAATGAAAAACTGTTTTTT
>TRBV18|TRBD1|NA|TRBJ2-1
CASSLLGTGSNEQFF
TGTGCCAGCTCACTACTCGGGACAGGATCCAATGAGCAGTTCTTC
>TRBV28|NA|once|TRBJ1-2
CASSFGGAGGYTF
TGTGCCAGCAGTTTCGGTGGGGCGGGGGGCTACACCTTC
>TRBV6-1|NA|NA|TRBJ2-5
CASSTGTPRGEQYF
TGTGCCAGCAGCACCGGGACTCCCCGGGGTGAGCAGTACTTC
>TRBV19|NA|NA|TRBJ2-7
CASMGGTYEQYF
TGTGCCAGTATGGGTGGGACTTACGAGCAGTACTTC
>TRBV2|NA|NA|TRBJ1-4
CASSRRGQESRGGEKLFF
TGTGCCAGCAGTCGAAGGGGCCAAGAATCGAGGGGAGGCGAAAAACTGTTTTTT
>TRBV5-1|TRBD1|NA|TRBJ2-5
CASSYPGARDRGPVYQETQYF
TGCGCCAGCAGCTACCCGGGAGCCCGGGACAGGGGCCCTGTGTACCAAGAGACCCAGTACTTC
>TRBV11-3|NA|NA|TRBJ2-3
CASSTSGTSTDTQYF
TGTGCCAGCAGCACATCCGGGACAAGCACAGATACGCAGTATTTT
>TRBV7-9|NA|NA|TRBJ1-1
CSSSLARLKNTEAFF
TGTTCCAGCAGCTTAGCGAGGCTCAAGAACACTGAAGCTTTCTTT
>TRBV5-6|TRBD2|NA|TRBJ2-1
CASSGLAGAEGNEQFF
TGTGCCAGCAGCGGACTAGCGGGGGCCGAGGGCAATGAGCAGTTCTTC